The 16 T cell receptor beta chains in this list originate from one sample, sequenced in a study of blood T cell repertoires in COVID-19. Sequencing used immunoSEQ multiplex PCR; TCRdb keeps in-frame clones, though not all of them. The sample shows around 110,000 clones, roughly 85% of them seen only once. The sequencing input was peripheral blood. Every receptor here comes from a man aged 25-45 years with acute or convalescent COVID-19.

The V call is TRBV19, the J call TRBJ1-1; 8 nucleotides align to TRBD1. This CDR3 has 15 amino acids. The junction had 10 bases not matched to a gene; V was cut back by 5 bases and J by 5 bases. Germline-derived CDR1 and CDR2 are LNHDA and SQIVND (reference sequence). The CDR3 bases are TGTGCCAGTAGTCCTACTCGGACAGGGATGACTGAAGCTTTCTTT. Protein: CASSPTRTGMTEAFF. Drawing the rest from reference TRBV19 and TRBJ1-1, the complete variable domain is DGGITQSPKYLFRKEGQNVTLSCEQNLNHDAMYWYRQDPGQGLRLIYYSQIVNDFQKGDIAEGYSVSREKKESFPLTVTSAQKNPTAFYLCASSPTRTGMTEAFFGQGTRLTVV.

The CDR3 bases are TGTGCTAGTGGTTTGGTATTCGGGGACTATAATTCACCCCTCCACTTT. Its translation: CASGLVFGDYNSPLHF. This chain links TRBV12-5 with TRBJ1-6; no reliable D call. Deletions cut 0 bases from V and 3 bases from J, with 9 bases between. CDR3 length: 16 amino acids. Germline values: CDR1 LGHNT, CDR2 FRNRAP.

The V call is TRBV7-2, the J call TRBJ1-3; 8 nucleotides align to TRBD1. The CDR3 runs 14 residues. V lost 5 bases, J lost 2 bases, and 2 bases stayed unmatched. CDR1 SGHTA and CDR2 FQGNSA come from the germline V gene. The CDR3 reads CASSARGPGNTIYF. The CDR3 DNA follows: TGTGCCAGCAGCGCCAGGGGGCCTGGAAACACCATATATTTT.

The DNA of the CDR3 is TGTGCCAGCAGTTATTGGGCCGCTCCGGACACCCGGAGCACAGATACGCAGTATTTT. Translated, it gives CASSYWAAPDTRSTDTQYF. The genes are TRBV6-2 or TRBV6-3 and TRBJ2-3, with D tentatively TRBD1 (5 bases). Germline assignment: CDR1 MNHEY and CDR2 SVGEGT. The CDR3 spans 19 residues. V was shortened by 3 bases and J by 0 bases, with 22 bases between the two germline ends.

The chain employs TRBV4-2 and TRBJ2-1; 8 nucleotides agree with TRBD2. From germline, CDR1 is LGHNA and CDR2 YNFKEQ. The V gene end was trimmed by 0 bases and the J gene end by 7 bases; junction bases not matched to a gene: 11. This CDR3 has 17 residues. The CDR3 here is CASSQDRGFSGNNEQFF. In nucleotides, the CDR3 is TGTGCCAGCAGCCAAGATCGGGGGTTTAGCGGGAATAATGAGCAGTTCTTC.

The rearrangement uses TRBV30 and TRBJ2-5; D is possibly TRBD2 (6 bases). This CDR3 is 12 amino acids long. CDR1 is GTSNPN, CDR2 SVGIG, per germline (reference sequence). Trimming cost V 2 bases and J 5 bases, with 9 bases left between them. CDR3 residues: CAWSPRGETQYF. CDR3 nucleotides: TGTGCCTGGAGTCCCCGGGGGGAGACCCAGTACTTC.

J is TRBJ2-1 and V is TRBV30; 16 nucleotides agree with TRBD2. CDR1 is GTSNPN and CDR2 is SVGIG in the germline V gene (reference sequence). CDR3 length: 15 residues. The ends lost 7 bases at V and 11 bases at J; junction bases unmatched: 11. The CDR3 bases are TGTGCCTCCTCGCCCGGGACTAGCGGGAGGGCCCAGCAGTTCTTC. This codes for CASSPGTSGRAQQFF.

The chain uses TRBV7-2 and TRBJ1-2; 9 bases are shared with TRBD1. The CDR3 loop spans 15 amino acids. Trimming took 1 base from V and 8 from J; bases not matched to a gene: 8. Per the germline V gene, CDR1 is SGHTA and CDR2 is FQGNSA. The CDR3 nucleotides read TGTGCCAGCAGCTTAGAGTTGGGACAGGGCGGCGGCTACACCTTC. Protein sequence: CASSLELGQGGGYTF.

The V call is TRBV5-1, the J call TRBJ2-1, with 7 nucleotides matching TRBD1. After removal of 4 bases from V and 7 bases from J, the junction contained 11 bases not matched to a gene. Germline V gene lookup returns CDR1 SGHRS and CDR2 YFSETQ. The CDR3 totals 15 residues. The CDR3 reads CASSPHVGTANEQFF. CDR3 sequence (DNA): TGCGCCAGCAGCCCGCACGTCGGGACAGCAAATGAGCAGTTCTTC.

The table lists this clone with a count of one. The rearrangement uses TRBV5-8 and TRBJ2-1; 8 nucleotides agree with TRBD1. Trimming removed 4 bases from V and 7 bases from J; junction bases left unmatched: 10. Germline values: CDR1 SGHTS, CDR2 YDEGEE. The CDR3 spans 15 residues. The chain's CDR3 is CASSRRQGTQNEQFF. Here the CDR3 DNA reads TGTGCCAGCAGCCGTAGACAGGGGACCCAAAATGAGCAGTTCTTC.

The gene calls are TRBV15 and TRBJ1-1; 7 bases fit TRBD1. CDR1 and CDR2 (germline): LNHNV, YYDKDF (reference sequence). The CDR3 is made up of 13 amino acids. The junction had 6 bases not matched to a gene; V was cut back by 3 bases and J by 8 bases. Here the CDR3 DNA reads TGTGCCACCAGCAGGACAGGGAAGGTCGAAGCTTTCTTT. It codes for CATSRTGKVEAFF.

The chain couples TRBV19 to TRBJ2-7; 11 nucleotides line up with TRBD1. Germline V lookup: CDR1 LNHDA, CDR2 SQIVND (reference sequence). J lost 9 bases, V lost 3 bases, and 7 bases had no gene match. The CDR3 consists of 14 residues. This CDR3 is CASSIGQGAPRQYF. As DNA, the CDR3 is TGTGCCAGTAGTATTGGACAGGGGGCTCCGCGGCAGTACTTC.

This clone was counted between two and nine times. The chain joins TRBV11-2 to TRBJ2-7; tentatively, D is TRBD1 (6 bases). The CDR3 extends over 16 amino acids. Trimming stripped 6 bases from V and 0 bases from J, with 18 bases between. CDR1 is SGHAT and CDR2 is FQNNGV in the germline V gene. The CDR3 spells CASSSPSGVSSYEQYV. The CDR3 region has the DNA TGTGCCAGCAGTTCCCCCTCAGGGGTAAGCTCCTACGAGCAGTACGTC.

This clone has only one observation. CDR3 in DNA: TGTGCCAGCAGCCCGACTAGCGGGGGGGTCGAGCAGTACTTC. Translating it yields CASSPTSGGVEQYF. The gene calls are TRBV6-6 and TRBJ2-7; 14 nucleotides match TRBD2. This CDR3 spans 14 amino acids. Germline lookup yields CDR1 MNHNY and CDR2 SVGAGI (reference sequence). V dropped 6 bases and J dropped 6; count of bases not matched to a gene: 4.

The chain carries TRBV6-5 and TRBJ1-3; 7 bases are shared with TRBD1. The CDR3 is 15 residues long. Losses at the gene ends were 6 bases for V and 3 bases for J; bases not matched to a gene: 8. From germline, CDR1 is MNHEY and CDR2 SVGAGI. Here the CDR3 DNA reads TGTGCCAGCAGCCTGGACAGGAGGAGTGGAAACACCATATATTTT. It translates to CASSLDRRSGNTIYF.

The gene calls are TRBV7-3 and TRBJ1-2; 8 nucleotides align to TRBD1. V trimming: 5 bases; J trimming: 4 bases; junction bases outside the gene matches: 6. Germline lookup yields CDR1 SGHTA and CDR2 FQGTGA. The CDR3 covers 14 residues. CDR3 sequence: CASSDGQGTYGYTF. The CDR3 DNA sequence: TGTGCCAGCAGCGATGGACAGGGTACCTATGGCTACACCTTC. The full variable domain, its missing parts supplied by reference TRBV7-3 and TRBJ1-2, is GAGVSQTPSNKVTEKGKYVELRCDPISGHTALYWYRQSLGQGPEFLIYFQGTGAADDSGLPNDRFFAVRPEGSVSTLKIQRTERGDSAVYLCASSDGQGTYGYTFGSGTRLTVV.